The 13 T cell receptor beta chains in this list originate from one sample, sequenced in a study of T-cell reconstitution after alpha-beta-depleted transplantation in children. This sample's TCRbeta library carried unique molecular identifier barcodes. One entry per CDR3 protein results from TCRdb running MiXCR on the PCR reads. The data hold fewer than 550,000 distinct CDR3 sequences, with around 15% observed a single time. Specimen: PBMCs, mostly from graft donor cells, collected 360 days after TCRalphabeta/CD19-depleted stem cell transplant. The receptors originated from a boy in the first two years of life who had a stem cell transplant for Wiskott-Aldrich syndrome, so the T cells may come from the graft donor.

The chain couples TRBV12-3 or TRBV12-4 to TRBJ2-5; D is perhaps TRBD1 (6 bases). CDR3 length: 15 amino acids. V dropped 3 bases and J dropped 7 bases, with 18 bases sitting between them. The CDR3 protein is CASSFGPTGWGTQYF. The CDR3 bases are TGTGCCAGCAGTTTCGGGCCAACAGGGTGGGGGACCCAGTACTTC.

This clonotype was seen a few times. The chain uses TRBV6-2 or TRBV6-3 and TRBJ2-7; 8 bases fit TRBD2. The CDR3 covers 14 residues. Germline V gene sequence: CDR1 MNHEY, CDR2 SVGEGT. The V gene end was trimmed by 6 bases and the J gene end by 5 bases; junction bases not matched to a gene: 9. In DNA form, the CDR3 reads TGTGCCAGCAGCCTACCCGGGAGGGCCCACGAGCAGTACTTC. It is translated as CASSLPGRAHEQYF.

The chain has TRBV12-3 or TRBV12-4 and TRBJ2-3, with D hard to call. Deletions cut 1 base from V and 4 bases from J, with 12 bases between. The CDR3 contains 15 residues. This CDR3 reads CASSLVLGTADTQYF. Written as DNA, the CDR3 is TGTGCCAGCAGTTTAGTCCTGGGCACCGCAGATACGCAGTATTTT.

This chain connects TRBV3-1 to TRBJ2-7, with D tentatively TRBD1 or TRBD2 (5 bases each). Germline values: CDR1 LGHDT, CDR2 YNNKEL (reference sequence). The CDR3 contains 12 residues. V gave up 1 base and J gave up 10 bases, with 11 bases separating them. CDR3 loop: CASSQARGVQYF. As DNA, the CDR3 is TGTGCCAGCAGCCAAGCGCGAGGGGTTCAGTACTTC.

The CDR3 region is CAISGSPLNEQFF. DNA for the CDR3: TGTGCCATCAGTGGGTCCCCATTGAATGAGCAGTTCTTC. The chain is built from TRBV10-3 and TRBJ2-1; the D is unclear. Germline V gives CDR1 ENHRY, CDR2 SYGVKD. This CDR3 comprises 13 residues. The ends were cut back, 4 bases at V and 7 bases at J, with 11 bases in the middle.

This clonotype showed up many times. This chain uses TRBV5-6 with TRBJ2-5, with TRBD2 as a possible D gene (5 bases). Trimming pared 1 base from V and 5 bases from J, leaving 12 bases between. The CDR3 length is 14 residues. The V gene's germline CDR1 is SGHDT and CDR2 YYEEEE. The CDR3 sequence: CASSLRASQETQYF. In nucleotides, the CDR3 is TGTGCCAGCAGCTTGAGGGCTAGCCAGGAGACCCAGTACTTC.

The chain couples TRBV12-3 or TRBV12-4 to TRBJ2-1; the match to TRBD1 covers 12 bases. The ends lost 1 base at V and 7 bases at J; junction bases unmatched: 20. This CDR3 has 21 amino acids. CDR3 region: CASSLGSPGTGGLAVGNEQFF. In DNA form, the CDR3 reads TGTGCCAGCAGTTTAGGTTCCCCCGGGACAGGGGGCTTGGCCGTCGGTAATGAGCAGTTCTTC.

This clonotype was counted many times. The J gene is TRBJ1-2, the V gene TRBV12-3 or TRBV12-4; the D is unclear. The V gene lost 6 bases and the J gene lost 6 bases, with 11 bases spanning the gap. The CDR3 sequence is 12 residues long. The CDR3 spells CASSRVGDGYTF. In DNA, the CDR3 is TGTGCCAGCAGCCGGGTAGGAGATGGCTACACCTTC.

This clonotype was detected only a few times. A much bigger clone sits one base away, suggesting this may be a read error. The rearrangement uses TRBV5-1 and TRBJ2-5; D ambiguous. Germline V lookup: CDR1 SGHRS, CDR2 YFSETQ. The CDR3 spans 14 residues. The ends were cut back, 0 bases at V and 2 bases at J, with 8 bases in the middle. As DNA, the CDR3 is TGCGCCAGCAGCTTGGGGCATGGACAAGAGACCCAGTACTTC. It codes for CASSLGHGQETQYF.

This clonotype turned up a few times. V gene TRBV29-1 combines with J gene TRBJ2-7, with D perhaps given as TRBD1 or TRBD2 (6 bases each). Between the trimmed V and J ends, which lost 6 bases and 3 bases, there was a span of 12 bases. This CDR3 contains 12 residues. CDR1 and CDR2 (germline): SQVTM, ANQGSEA. The CDR3 loop reads CSVRGVGYEQYF. CDR3 bases: TGCAGCGTAAGGGGGGTTGGCTACGAGCAGTACTTC.

This chain joins TRBV12-3 or TRBV12-4 and TRBJ2-7; 7 nucleotides align to TRBD1. This CDR3 has 15 amino acids. Germline trimming cut 7 bases from V and 3 bases from J; bases unmatched to any gene: 12. The CDR3, as DNA: TGTGCCAGCAACGCCCGGGGACAGAGAGTCTACGAGCAGTACTTC. As protein: CASNARGQRVYEQYF.

The table lists this clonotype with a few counts. The gene calls are TRBV27 and TRBJ2-5; 9 bases map to TRBD1. The CDR3 covers 16 residues. J gave up 5 bases and V 5 bases, and 12 bases lay outside the gene matches. In germline, CDR1 is MNHEY, CDR2 SMNVEV (reference sequence). Here the CDR3 reads CASSISQGAVHETQYF. The CDR3 coding sequence is TGTGCCAGCAGTATTTCACAGGGGGCCGTCCATGAGACCCAGTACTTC.

The chain recombines TRBV27 with TRBJ2-7; D is ambiguous. The CDR3 contains 11 residues. Germline CDR1 is MNHEY and CDR2 is SMNVEV (reference sequence). Trimming shortened V by 6 bases and J by 8 bases, and 11 bases separated the two germline ends. The CDR3 nucleotides are TGTGCCAGCAGCTTAGGGCCCCAGCAGTACTTC. Encoded protein: CASSLGPQQYF.